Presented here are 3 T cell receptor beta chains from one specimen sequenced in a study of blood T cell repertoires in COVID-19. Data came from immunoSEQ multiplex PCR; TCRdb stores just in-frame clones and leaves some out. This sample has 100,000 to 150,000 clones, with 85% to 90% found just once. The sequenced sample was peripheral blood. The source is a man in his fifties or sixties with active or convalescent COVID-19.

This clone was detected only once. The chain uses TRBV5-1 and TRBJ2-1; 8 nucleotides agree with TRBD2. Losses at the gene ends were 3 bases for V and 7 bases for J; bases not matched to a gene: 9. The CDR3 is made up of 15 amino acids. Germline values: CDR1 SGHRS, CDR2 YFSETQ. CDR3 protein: CASSSPPGLGNEQFF. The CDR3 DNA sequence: TGCGCCAGCAGCTCCCCCCCGGGACTAGGAAATGAGCAGTTCTTC.

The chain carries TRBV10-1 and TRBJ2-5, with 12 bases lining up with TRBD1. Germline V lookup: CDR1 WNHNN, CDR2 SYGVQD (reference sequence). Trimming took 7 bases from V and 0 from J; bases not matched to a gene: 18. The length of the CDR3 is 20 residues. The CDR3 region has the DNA TGCGCCAGCAATCGACAGATATGCGGGACAGGGGGCAATCACCAAGAGACCCAGTACTTC. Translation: CASNRQICGTGGNHQETQYF.

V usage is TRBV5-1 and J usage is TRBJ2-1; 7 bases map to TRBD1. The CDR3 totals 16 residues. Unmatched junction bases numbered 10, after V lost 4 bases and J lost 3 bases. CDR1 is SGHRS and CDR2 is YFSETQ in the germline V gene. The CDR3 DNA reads TGCGCCAGCAGCGCAATTCCCGGGACAGTCTACAATGAGCAGTTCTTC. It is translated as CASSAIPGTVYNEQFF.